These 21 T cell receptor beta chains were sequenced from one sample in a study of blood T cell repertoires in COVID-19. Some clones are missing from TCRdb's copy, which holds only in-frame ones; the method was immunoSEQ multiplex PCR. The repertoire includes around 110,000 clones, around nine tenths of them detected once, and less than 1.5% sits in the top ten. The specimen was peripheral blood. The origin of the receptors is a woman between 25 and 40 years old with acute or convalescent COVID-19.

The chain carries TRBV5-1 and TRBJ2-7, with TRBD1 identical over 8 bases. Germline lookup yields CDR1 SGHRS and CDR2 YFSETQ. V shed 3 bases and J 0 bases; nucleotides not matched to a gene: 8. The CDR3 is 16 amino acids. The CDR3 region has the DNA TGCGCCAGCAGCTGGACGAGGGACAGGAGCTCCTACGAGCAGTACTTC. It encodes CASSWTRDRSSYEQYF.

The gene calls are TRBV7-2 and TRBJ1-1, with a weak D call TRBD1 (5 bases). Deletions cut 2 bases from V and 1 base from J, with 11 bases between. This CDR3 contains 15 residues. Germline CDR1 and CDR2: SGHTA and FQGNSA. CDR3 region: CASSLWWGGNTEAFF. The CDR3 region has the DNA TGTGCCAGCAGCTTATGGTGGGGCGGGAACACTGAAGCTTTCTTT.

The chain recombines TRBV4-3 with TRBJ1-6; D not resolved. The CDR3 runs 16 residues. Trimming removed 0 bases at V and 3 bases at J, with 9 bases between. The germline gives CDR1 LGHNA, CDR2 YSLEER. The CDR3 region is CASSQDEPLYNSPLHF. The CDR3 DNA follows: TGCGCCAGCAGCCAAGATGAGCCGCTCTATAATTCACCCCTCCACTTT.

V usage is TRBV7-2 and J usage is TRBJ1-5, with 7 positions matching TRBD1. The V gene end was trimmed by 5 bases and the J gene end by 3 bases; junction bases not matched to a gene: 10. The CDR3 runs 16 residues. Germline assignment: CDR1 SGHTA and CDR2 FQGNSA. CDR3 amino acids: CASSRKTGWNNQPQHF. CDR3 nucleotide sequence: TGTGCCAGCAGCCGGAAGACAGGGTGGAACAATCAGCCCCAGCATTTT. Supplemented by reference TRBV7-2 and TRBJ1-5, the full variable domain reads GAGVSQSPSNKVTEKGKDVELRCDPISGHTALYWYRQSLGQGLEFLIYFQGNSAPDKSGLPSDRFSAERTGGSVSTLTIQRTQQEDSAVYLCASSRKTGWNNQPQHFGDGTRLSIL.

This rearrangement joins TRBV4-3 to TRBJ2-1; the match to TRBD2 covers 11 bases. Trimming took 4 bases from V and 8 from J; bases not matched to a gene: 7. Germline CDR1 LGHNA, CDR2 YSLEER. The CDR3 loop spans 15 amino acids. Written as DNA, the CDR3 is TGCGCCAGCAGCCCCGGACTAGCGGGCGTCGATGAGCAGTTCTTC. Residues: CASSPGLAGVDEQFF.

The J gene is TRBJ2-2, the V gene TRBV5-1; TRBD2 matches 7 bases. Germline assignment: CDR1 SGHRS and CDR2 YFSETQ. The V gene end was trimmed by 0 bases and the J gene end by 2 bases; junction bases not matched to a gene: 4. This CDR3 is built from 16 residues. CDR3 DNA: TGCGCCAGCAGCTTGGGCGTAGCGGGTAACACCGGGGAGCTGTTTTTT. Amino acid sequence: CASSLGVAGNTGELFF.

For the CDR3, the DNA is TGTGCCAGCAGTAGGCAGCAATACCAGGGACACCGTAGCTCACCCCTCCACTTT. Its translation: CASSRQQYQGHRSSPLHF. This sequence joins TRBV6-2 or TRBV6-3 and TRBJ1-6; maybe TRBD1 (6 bases). V was cut by 5 bases and J by 10 bases, with 27 bases left in between. In germline, CDR1 is MNHEY, CDR2 SVGEGT. This CDR3 has 18 amino acids.

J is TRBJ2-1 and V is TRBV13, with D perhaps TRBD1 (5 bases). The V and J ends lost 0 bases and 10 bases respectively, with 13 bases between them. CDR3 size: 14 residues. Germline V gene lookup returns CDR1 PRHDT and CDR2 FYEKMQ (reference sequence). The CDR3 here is CASSLGLRVGEQFF. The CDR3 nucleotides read TGTGCCAGCAGCTTAGGCCTCAGGGTAGGCGAGCAGTTCTTC.

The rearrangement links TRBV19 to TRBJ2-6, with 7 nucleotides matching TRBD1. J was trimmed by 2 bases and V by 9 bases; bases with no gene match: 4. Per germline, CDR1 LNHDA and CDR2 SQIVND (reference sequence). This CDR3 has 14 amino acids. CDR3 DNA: TGTGCCAGCCAGGGGGAAGCTGGGGCCAACGTCCTGACTTTC. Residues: CASQGEAGANVLTF. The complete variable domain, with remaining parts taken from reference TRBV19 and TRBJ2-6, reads DGGITQSPKYLFRKEGQNVTLSCEQNLNHDAMYWYRQDPGQGLRLIYYSQIVNDFQKGDIAEGYSVSREKKESFPLTVTSAQKNPTAFYLCASQGEAGANVLTFGAGSRLTVL.

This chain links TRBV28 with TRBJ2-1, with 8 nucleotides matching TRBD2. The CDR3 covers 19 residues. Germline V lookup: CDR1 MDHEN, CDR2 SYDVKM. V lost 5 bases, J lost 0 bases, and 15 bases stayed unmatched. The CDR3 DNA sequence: TGTGCCAGCAGTCCTCTCGTCAGCGGGAGTTTGGGCTCCTACAATGAGCAGTTCTTC. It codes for CASSPLVSGSLGSYNEQFF. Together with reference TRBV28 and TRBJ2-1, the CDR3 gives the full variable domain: DVKVTQSSRYLVKRTGEKVFLECVQDMDHENMFWYRQDPGLGLRLIYFSYDVKMKEKGDIPEGYSVSREKKERFSLILESASTNQTSMYLCASSPLVSGSLGSYNEQFFGPGTRLTVL.

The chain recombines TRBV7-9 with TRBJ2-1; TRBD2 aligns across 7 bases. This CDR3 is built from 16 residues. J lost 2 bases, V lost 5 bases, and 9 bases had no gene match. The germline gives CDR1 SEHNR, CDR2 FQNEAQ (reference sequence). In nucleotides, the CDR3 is TGTGCCAGCAGCGATCTTCCGGGGGGTGCCTACAATGAGCAGTTCTTC. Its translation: CASSDLPGGAYNEQFF.

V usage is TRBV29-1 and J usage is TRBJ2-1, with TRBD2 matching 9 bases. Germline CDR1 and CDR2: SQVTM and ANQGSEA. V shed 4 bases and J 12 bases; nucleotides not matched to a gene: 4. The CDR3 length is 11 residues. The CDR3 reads CSVVAGAGQFF. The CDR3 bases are TGCAGCGTTGTAGCGGGGGCGGGGCAGTTCTTC.

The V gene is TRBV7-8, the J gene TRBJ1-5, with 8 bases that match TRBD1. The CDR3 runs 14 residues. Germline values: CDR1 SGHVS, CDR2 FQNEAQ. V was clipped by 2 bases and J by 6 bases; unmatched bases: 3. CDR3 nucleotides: TGTGCCAGCAGCTTACTACAGGGGGTTCAGCCCCAGCATTTT. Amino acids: CASSLLQGVQPQHF.

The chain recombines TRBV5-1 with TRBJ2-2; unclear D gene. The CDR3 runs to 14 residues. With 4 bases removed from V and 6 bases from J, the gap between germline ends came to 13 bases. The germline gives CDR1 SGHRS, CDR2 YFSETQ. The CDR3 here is CASSPERVSGELFF. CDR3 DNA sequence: TGCGCCAGCAGCCCGGAACGGGTGTCCGGGGAGCTGTTTTTT.

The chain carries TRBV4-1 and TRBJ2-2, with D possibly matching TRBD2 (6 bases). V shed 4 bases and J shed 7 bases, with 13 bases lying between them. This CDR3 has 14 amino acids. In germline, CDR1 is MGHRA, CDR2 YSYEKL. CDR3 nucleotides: TGCGCCAGCAGCCCGACTAGTCTGGACGGGGAGCTGTTTTTT. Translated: CASSPTSLDGELFF.

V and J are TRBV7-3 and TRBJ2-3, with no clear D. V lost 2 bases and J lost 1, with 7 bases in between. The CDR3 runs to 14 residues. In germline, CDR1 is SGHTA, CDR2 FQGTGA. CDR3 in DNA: TGTGCCAGCAGCTTAGGGCTCGGCACAGATACGCAGTATTTT. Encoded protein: CASSLGLGTDTQYF. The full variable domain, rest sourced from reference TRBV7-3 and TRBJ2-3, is GAGVSQTPSNKVTEKGKYVELRCDPISGHTALYWYRQSLGQGPEFLIYFQGTGAADDSGLPNDRFFAVRPEGSVSTLKIQRTERGDSAVYLCASSLGLGTDTQYFGPGTRLTVL.

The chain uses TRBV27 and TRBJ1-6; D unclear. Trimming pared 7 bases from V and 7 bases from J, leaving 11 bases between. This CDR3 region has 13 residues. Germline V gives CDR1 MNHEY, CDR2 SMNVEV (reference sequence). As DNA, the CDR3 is TGTGCCAGCACTTGGCGGCAGAATTCACCCCTCCACTTT. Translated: CASTWRQNSPLHF.

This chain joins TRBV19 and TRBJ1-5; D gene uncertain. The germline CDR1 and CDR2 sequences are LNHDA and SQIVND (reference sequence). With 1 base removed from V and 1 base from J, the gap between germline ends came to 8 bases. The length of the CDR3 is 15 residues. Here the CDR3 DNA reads TGTGCCAGTAGTATAGGGGCAAGAAGCAATCAGCCCCAGCATTTT. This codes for CASSIGARSNQPQHF.

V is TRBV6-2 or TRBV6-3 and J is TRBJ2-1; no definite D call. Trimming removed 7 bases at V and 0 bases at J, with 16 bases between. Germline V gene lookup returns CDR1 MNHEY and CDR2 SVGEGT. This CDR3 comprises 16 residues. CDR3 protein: CASTPWAQSSYNEQFF. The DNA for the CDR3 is TGTGCCAGCACCCCTTGGGCTCAGAGCTCCTACAATGAGCAGTTCTTC.

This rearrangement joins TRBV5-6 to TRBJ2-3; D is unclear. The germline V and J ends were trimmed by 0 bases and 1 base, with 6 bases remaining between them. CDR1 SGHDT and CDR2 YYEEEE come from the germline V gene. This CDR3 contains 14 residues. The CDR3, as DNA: TGTGCCAGCAGCTTGGTCGCGGGCACAGATACGCAGTATTTT. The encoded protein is CASSLVAGTDTQYF. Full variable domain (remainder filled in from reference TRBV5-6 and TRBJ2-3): DAGVTQSPTHLIKTRGQQVTLRCSPKSGHDTVSWYQQALGQGPQFIFQYYEEEERQRGNFPDRFSGHQFPNYSSELNVNALLLGDSALYLCASSLVAGTDTQYFGPGTRLTVL.

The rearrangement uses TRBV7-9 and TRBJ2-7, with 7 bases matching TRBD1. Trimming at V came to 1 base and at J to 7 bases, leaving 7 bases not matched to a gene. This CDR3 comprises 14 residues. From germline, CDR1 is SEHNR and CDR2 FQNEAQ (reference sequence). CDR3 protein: CASSLDLTGSEQYF. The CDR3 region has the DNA TGTGCCAGCAGCTTAGACTTGACAGGGAGTGAGCAGTACTTC.